Following are 12 T cell receptor beta chains from one sample sequenced in a study of T cell clonality in common variable immunodeficiency. Antigens for these TCRs are unknown. The data were produced by immunoSEQ multiplex PCR, yet TCRdb's version contains in-frame clones alone and is incomplete. The sample was found to contain 25,000 or so clones, and every one recurs. Study findings and constraints: Fewer deletions and N-nucleotide insertions were reportedly seen in common variable immunodeficiency TCR beta sequences.

Sequencing was performed on peripheral blood mononuclear cells. These receptors all stem from a human donor with common variable immunodeficiency.

Turning to this clone: Read sequence stops 3 residues before the CDR3 end, and the germline J gene provides the missing end. The chain uses TRBV18 and TRBJ1-5; possibly TRBD1 for D (5 bases). V was pared by 3 bases and J by 5 bases, with 8 bases between. The CDR3 spans 13 residues. Per germline, CDR1 KGHSH and CDR2 LQKENI. CDR3 sequence: CASSPWGDQPQHF. The sequenced CDR3 bases are TGTGCCAGCTCACCCTGGGGGGATCAGCCC.

This clone was observed at least ten times. The read falls 3 residues short of the CDR3 end, and the missing part is taken from the germline J gene. The J gene is TRBJ2-1, the V gene TRBV30, with D unclear. V was pared by 5 bases and J by 0 bases, with 8 bases between. The germline CDR1 and CDR2 sequences are GTSNPN and SVGIG (reference sequence). The CDR3 runs 13 residues. The covered CDR3 bases are TGTGCCTGGCTAGAAAGCTCCTACAATGAG. Protein: CAWLESSYNE. The whole CDR3 protein is CAWLESSYNEQFF.

At least ten counts were recorded for this clone. The read finishes 3 residues shy of the CDR3 end, and the germline J gene is used to complete it. The chain carries TRBV29-1 and TRBJ2-7; TRBD1 matches at 7 bases. The CDR3 has 14 amino acids. V trimming: 5 bases; J trimming: 2 bases; junction bases outside the gene matches: 9. CDR1 and CDR2 from the germline V gene are SQVTM and ANQGSEA. CDR3 DNA, as far as it was read: TGCAGCGTTTTCATACCGGGACAGACCTACGAG. The encoded protein is CSVFIPGQTYE. The whole CDR3 sequence is CSVFIPGQTYEQYF.

Details on this clone: The read stops 3 residues short of the end of the CDR3; the missing end is completed from the germline J gene. This chain links TRBV10-3 with TRBJ2-7; D unclear. V was pared by 2 bases and J by 2 bases, with 13 bases between. CDR1 is ENHRY, CDR2 SYGVKD, per germline. This CDR3 is built from 15 residues. CDR3: CAISEAQSEAYEQYF. CDR3 DNA (partial): TGTGCCATCAGTGAGGCTCAGTCCGAGGCCTACGAG.

This clone showed up just a few times. The missing CDR3 end, 3 residues past where the read stops, is filled in from the germline J gene. This chain connects TRBV6-1 to TRBJ1-1, with 8 bases lining up with TRBD1. CDR1 and CDR2 (germline): MNHNS, SASEGT. V trimming: 7 bases; J trimming: 1 base; junction bases outside the gene matches: 2. The CDR3 covers 13 residues. The part of the CDR3 DNA that was read is TGTGCCAGCAATGACAGGGGGAACACTGAA. The encoded protein is CASNDRGNTE. The full CDR3 sequence reads CASNDRGNTEAFF.

This clone appeared many times. The CDR3 goes on 3 residues after the read ends, and that part is filled in from the germline J gene. The chain has TRBV6-1 and TRBJ2-3; 7 bases match TRBD1. The CDR3 runs 15 residues. CDR1 is MNHNS, CDR2 SASEGT, per germline. V gave up 4 bases and J gave up 3 bases; unmatched junction bases: 7. Incomplete CDR3 DNA: TGTGCCAGCAGTGTAAACAGGGGTGGGACAGATACG. Residues: CASSVNRGGTDT. The CDR3 in its entirety is CASSVNRGGTDTQYF.

This clone was seen a few times. The CDR3 end is not reached by the read, which stops 3 residues before it; the germline J gene fills it in. The rearrangement uses TRBV19 and TRBJ2-2; no clear D gene. The germline V gene encodes CDR1 LNHDA and CDR2 SQIVND (reference sequence). The CDR3 runs 13 residues. The ends were cut back, 5 bases at V and 4 bases at J, with 8 bases in the middle. The sequenced CDR3 bases are TGTGCCAGTAGTGCCCAGATCACCGGGGAG. Its translation: CASSAQITGE. The entire CDR3 protein reads CASSAQITGELFF.

Note on this clone: Read data end 3 residues before the CDR3 end; the end is taken from the germline J gene. The chain is built from TRBV19 and TRBJ2-7; 12 bases are a match to TRBD2. The CDR3 is 20 residues long. Germline CDR1 and CDR2: LNHDA and SQIVND (reference sequence). V was clipped by 2 bases and J by 5 bases; unmatched bases: 19. The CDR3 reads CASSIRPGLAGSRGSHEQYF. The covered CDR3 bases are TGTGCCAGTAGTATAAGGCCGGGACTAGCGGGTTCAAGGGGGAGTCACGAG.

This clone turned up a few times. The CDR3 sequence is CASSTTGTSKYEQYF. The CDR3 DNA, read in part, is TGTGCCAGTAGCACTACCGGGACTAGCAAGTACGAG. V gene TRBV19 combines with J gene TRBJ2-7, with 9 positions matching TRBD2. The read comes to an end 3 residues before the CDR3 does, leaving the germline J gene to fill in the end. V lost 6 bases to trimming and J lost 4 bases; unmatched junction nucleotides: 10. Germline CDR1 and CDR2: LNHDA and SQIVND (reference sequence). The CDR3 length is 15 residues.

In its sample, this clone was seen a few times. The CDR3 end lies 3 residues beyond the end of the read and is filled in from the germline J gene. The J gene is TRBJ2-3, the V gene TRBV10-2; TRBD2 aligns across 9 bases. This CDR3 has 14 amino acids. V lost 6 bases, J lost 5 bases, and 6 bases stayed unmatched. Germline V gene data show CDR1 as WSHSY and CDR2 as SAAADI. The CDR3 is CASRIAGAVDTQYF. The DNA read from the CDR3 is TGCGCCAGCAGAATAGCGGGAGCGGTAGATACG.

Many counts were recorded for this clone. Read sequence stops 3 residues before the CDR3 end, and the germline J gene provides the missing end. This chain joins TRBV5-1 and TRBJ2-7, with a tentative D call TRBD1 (5 bases). The CDR3 extends over 13 amino acids. CDR1 and CDR2 (germline): SGHRS, YFSETQ. V lost 6 bases to trimming and J lost 3 bases, with 13 bases between them. Partial CDR3 DNA: TGCGCCAGCAAACTGACAGATCTCTACGAG. Translating it yields CASKLTDLYE. The whole CDR3 protein reads CASKLTDLYEQYF.

This clone was seen more than once but under ten times. The sequenced fragment ends 3 residues before the CDR3 boundary, so the rest is inferred from the germline J gene. The V call is TRBV19, the J call TRBJ2-5; 11 nucleotides align to TRBD2. This CDR3 spans 17 amino acids. The trim removed 5 bases at V and 2 bases at J, leaving 10 bases unmatched. CDR1 is LNHDA, CDR2 SQIVND, per germline (reference sequence). The CDR3 loop is CASSLTGLAGLQETQYF. The sequenced part of the CDR3 DNA is TGTGCCAGTAGTTTAACCGGACTAGCGGGCTTACAAGAGACC.